Below are 7 T cell receptor beta chains sequenced from a single sample in a study of cytomegalovirus exposure and HLA in healthy donors. This PCR relied on a set of 60 Vbeta primers and 13 Jbeta primers. Profiling relied on immunoSEQ multiplex PCR, and the TCRdb table lists in-frame clones only, not all of them. The sample carries around 150,000 clones, 70% to 80% recorded once. The specimen was PBMCs. These receptor sequences come from a middle-aged woman in good health and CMV-seronegative.

The rearrangement joins TRBV2 to TRBJ2-2, with TRBD1 matching 10 bases. V lost 8 bases and J lost 5; bases outside the gene matches: 8. Looked up from germline, CDR1 is SNHLY and CDR2 is FYNNEI. The CDR3 sequence is 15 residues long. The CDR3 sequence: CASLARTGGTGELFF. CDR3 sequence (DNA): TGTGCCAGCTTGGCCCGGACAGGGGGTACCGGGGAGCTGTTTTTT.

The J gene is TRBJ2-1, the V gene TRBV5-1; TRBD1 might be the D (5 bases). From germline, CDR1 is SGHRS and CDR2 YFSETQ. This CDR3 comprises 15 residues. Trimming stripped 0 bases from V and 7 bases from J, with 14 bases between. The CDR3 region has the DNA TGCGCCAGCAGCTTGGTGTCCGGAGCAGGGAATGAGCAGTTCTTC. This codes for CASSLVSGAGNEQFF.

The chain has TRBV10-3 and TRBJ2-7; 7 nucleotides agree with TRBD2. From germline, CDR1 is ENHRY and CDR2 SYGVKD. There are 13 residues in the CDR3. J gave up 3 bases and V 8 bases, and 7 bases lay outside the gene matches. Here the CDR3 DNA reads TGTGCCATCTCGGAGGGAGGGAACTACGAGCAGTACTTC. This translates into CAISEGGNYEQYF.

The chain combines TRBV2 with TRBJ2-2; 8 bases are shared with TRBD1. The CDR3 totals 15 residues. Looked up from germline, CDR1 is SNHLY and CDR2 is FYNNEI. The junction had 5 bases not matched to a gene; V was cut back by 1 base and J by 7 bases. The CDR3 here is CASSEGRGQDGELFF. In DNA form, the CDR3 reads TGTGCCAGCAGTGAAGGCAGGGGGCAGGACGGGGAGCTGTTTTTT.

The chain is built from TRBV30 and TRBJ2-3, with 7 nucleotides matching TRBD2. Germline V CDR1 and CDR2: GTSNPN, SVGIG (reference sequence). The CDR3 runs 14 residues. Trimming took 2 bases from V and 3 from J; bases not matched to a gene: 5. DNA of the CDR3: TGTGCCTGGAGTATGGGGGAGGGAACAGATACGCAGTATTTT. It encodes CAWSMGEGTDTQYF. The full variable domain, completed using reference TRBV30 and TRBJ2-3, is SQTIHQWPATLVQPVGSPLSLECTVEGTSNPNLYWYRQAAGRGLQLLFYSVGIGQISSEVPQNLSASRPQDRQFILSSKKLLLSDSGFYLCAWSMGEGTDTQYFGPGTRLTVL.

In its sample, this clone was seen once. This chain uses TRBV6-6 with TRBJ2-7; D ambiguous. Germline CDR1 reads MNHNY; CDR2 reads SVGAGI (reference sequence). V was pared by 3 bases and J by 5 bases, with 14 bases between. This CDR3 is built from 14 residues. CDR3 coding DNA: TGTGCCAGCAGTTATGGTCTAGACCCTAACGAGCAGTACTTC. This sequence encodes CASSYGLDPNEQYF.

The genes are TRBV30 and TRBJ2-1; 8 bases align to TRBD2. CDR3 length: 16 residues. J gave up 1 base and V 1 base, and 6 bases lay outside the gene matches. Germline V gives CDR1 GTSNPN, CDR2 SVGIG (reference sequence). The CDR3 reads CAWSGGSGRSYNEQFF. In nucleotides, the CDR3 is TGTGCCTGGAGTGGGGGCAGCGGGAGATCCTACAATGAGCAGTTCTTC.